The clone carrying this T cell receptor (beta chain) is termed medium-sized (0.01 to 0.1%). Treg sorting used a CD4+CD25+CD127-/low gate. MiXCR, run by TCRdb on the 5' RACE reads, gives a single entry per CDR3 protein. Of about 57,000 distinct CDR3 sequences detected, around 24% appear once; the ten largest clones hold roughly 2.2%. This CDR3 is built from 12 residues. Germline CDR1 is DFQATT and CDR2 is SNEGSKA (reference sequence). With V trimmed by 5 bases and J by 5 bases, 6 bases remained unmatched. J is TRBJ2-7 and V is TRBV20-1; 7 bases fit TRBD1. The specimen was tumor-infiltrating Tregs sorted from the breast tumor. This sequence was found in a female donor with breast cancer. The CDR3 is CSAPKGADEQYF. DNA for the CDR3: TGCAGTGCTCCCAAGGGGGCGGACGAGCAGTACTTC.